Listed below are T cell receptor beta chains from one sample, sequenced in a study of cytomegalovirus exposure and HLA in healthy donors. The method was immunoSEQ multiplex PCR; TCRdb's version includes in-frame clones alone and lacks a portion of them. The table lists about 160,000 clones, over 70% of them singletons. The sequenced material came from PBMCs. Source of these receptors: a man aged 18 to 35 in good health and CMV-seropositive. Each CDR3 is given with its conserved first and last residue. Each record gives: CDR3 length, D gene, clone size, J gene, V gene, CDR3 protein, CDR3 DNA. D genes are given only for firm matches. Size is omitted from some rows. Given values are once, few, many or a class for expanded clones.

length: 13
D: TRBD1
size: .
J: TRBJ1-2
V: TRBV6-5
CDR3: CASSSTGDYGYTF
DNA: TGTGCCAGCAGTTCTACAGGGGACTATGGCTACACCTTC

length: 14
D: .
size: few
J: TRBJ2-2
V: TRBV2
CDR3: CASSYSSNTGELFF
DNA: TGTGCCAGCAGCTACAGCTCGAACACCGGGGAGCTGTTTTTT

length: 17
D: TRBD1
size: .
J: TRBJ1-1
V: TRBV10-2
CDR3: CASSVPTGTGITTEAFF
DNA: TGCGCCAGCAGTGTTCCGACCGGGACAGGGATTACAACTGAAGCTTTCTTT

length: 17
D: TRBD2
size: few
J: TRBJ2-3
V: TRBV4-3
CDR3: CASSQIRGSGGGDTQYF
DNA: TGCGCCAGCAGCCAAATCCGTGGTAGCGGGGGTGGAGATACGCAGTATTTT

length: 14
D: TRBD1
size: few
J: TRBJ2-3
V: TRBV19
CDR3: CASSIGQGVDTQYF
DNA: TGTGCCAGTAGTATAGGGCAGGGGGTAGATACGCAGTATTTT

length: 13
D: .
size: .
J: TRBJ2-1
V: TRBV5-1
CDR3: CASSTRLDNEQFF
DNA: TGCGCCAGCAGCACCCGACTGGACAATGAGCAGTTCTTC

length: 12
D: .
size: once
J: TRBJ2-7
V: TRBV7-2
CDR3: CASSLRVHEQYF
DNA: TGTGCCAGCAGCTTAAGAGTCCACGAGCAGTACTTC

length: 15
D: .
size: .
J: TRBJ2-7
V: TRBV19
CDR3: CASSVTGTRLDRQYF
DNA: TGTGCCAGTAGTGTCACCGGGACACGCTTGGATCGGCAGTACTTC

length: 15
D: .
size: .
J: TRBJ2-5
V: TRBV27
CDR3: CASSFQGGFQETQYF
DNA: TGTGCCAGCAGTTTCCAGGGAGGATTCCAAGAGACCCAGTACTTC

length: 15
D: TRBD1
size: .
J: TRBJ1-4
V: TRBV18
CDR3: CASSPRQGQAEKLFF
DNA: TGTGCCAGCTCACCGAGACAGGGCCAGGCTGAAAAACTGTTTTTT

length: 14
D: TRBD1
size: few
J: TRBJ1-2
V: TRBV7-2
CDR3: CASSPDRGRYGYTF
DNA: TGTGCCAGCAGCCCGGACAGGGGTCGTTATGGCTACACCTTC

length: 12
D: .
size: .
J: TRBJ2-7
V: TRBV2
CDR3: CASQQGTNEQYF
DNA: TGTGCCAGCCAACAGGGCACCAACGAGCAGTACTTC

length: 15
D: TRBD1
size: .
J: TRBJ1-2
V: TRBV7-8
CDR3: CASSSSTTGVGGYTF
DNA: TGTGCCAGCAGCTCGTCTACCACAGGGGTGGGGGGCTACACCTTC

length: 21
D: TRBD2
size: .
J: TRBJ2-4
V: TRBV15
CDR3: CATSRDLRTSGKYIAKNIQYF
DNA: TGTGCCACCAGCAGAGATCTAAGAACTAGCGGGAAATACATAGCCAAAAACATTCAGTACTTC

length: 16
D: TRBD2
size: .
J: TRBJ2-1
V: TRBV7-8
CDR3: CASSLPGRGGRNEQFF
DNA: TGTGCCAGCAGCTTGCCCGGGCGGGGCGGGAGAAATGAGCAGTTCTTC

length: 16
D: TRBD2
size: .
J: TRBJ2-7
V: TRBV6-6
CDR3: CASSPSSGGFSYEQYF
DNA: TGTGCCAGCAGTCCGTCTAGCGGGGGGTTCTCCTACGAGCAGTACTTC

length: 14
D: TRBD2
size: few
J: TRBJ2-4
V: TRBV7-9
CDR3: CASSFGTSGNIQYF
DNA: TGTGCCAGCAGCTTTGGGACTAGCGGGAACATTCAGTACTTC

length: 14
D: .
size: .
J: TRBJ2-7
V: TRBV5-1
CDR3: CASSLNYGSYEQYF
DNA: TGCGCCAGCAGCTTAAACTACGGGTCCTACGAGCAGTACTTC

length: 14
D: TRBD1
size: .
J: TRBJ1-4
V: TRBV11-2
CDR3: CASSLGQGWEKLFF
DNA: TGTGCCAGCAGCTTAGGACAGGGGTGGGAAAAACTGTTTTTT

length: 16
D: TRBD2
size: few
J: TRBJ2-7
V: TRBV4-1
CDR3: CASSRGLGLAGDEQYF
DNA: TGCGCCAGCAGCCGAGGGTTGGGACTAGCGGGAGACGAGCAGTACTTC

length: 14
D: TRBD1
size: few
J: TRBJ1-2
V: TRBV9
CDR3: CASSDRGMSYGYTF
DNA: TGTGCCAGCAGCGACAGGGGGATGAGCTATGGCTACACCTTC

length: 16
D: TRBD2
size: .
J: TRBJ2-2
V: TRBV7-8
CDR3: CASSDQGLHYTGELFF
DNA: TGTGCCAGCAGCGATCAGGGACTACACTACACCGGGGAGCTGTTTTTT

length: 15
D: TRBD1
size: .
J: TRBJ1-2
V: TRBV19
CDR3: CASTARQGLGYGYTF
DNA: TGTGCCAGTACTGCCCGACAGGGGCTGGGCTATGGCTACACCTTC

length: 14
D: TRBD1
size: .
J: TRBJ1-2
V: TRBV6-5
CDR3: CASSRQGGEYGYTF
DNA: TGTGCCAGCAGTCGACAGGGGGGCGAATATGGCTACACCTTC

length: 16
D: TRBD1
size: .
J: TRBJ1-1
V: TRBV30
CDR3: CAWSDPGQGINTEAFF
DNA: TGTGCCTGGAGTGATCCGGGACAGGGGATAAACACTGAAGCTTTCTTT

length: 19
D: .
size: .
J: TRBJ2-2
V: TRBV21-1
CDR3: CASNPRRASPRPNTGELFF
DNA: TGTGCCAGCAACCCCCGGCGGGCAAGCCCGAGACCGAACACCGGGGAGCTGTTTTTT

length: 16
D: TRBD2
size: .
J: TRBJ2-7
V: TRBV7-2
CDR3: CASSLDLAGAVYEQYF
DNA: TGTGCCAGCAGCTTAGATCTAGCGGGGGCCGTCTACGAGCAGTACTTC

length: 19
D: TRBD1
size: .
J: TRBJ2-1
V: TRBV10-1
CDR3: CASSELWQGVSATYNEQFF
DNA: TGCGCCAGCAGTGAGTTGTGGCAGGGGGTGAGTGCTACCTACAATGAGCAGTTCTTC

length: 15
D: .
size: .
J: TRBJ1-1
V: TRBV19
CDR3: CASSPYTGENTEAFF
DNA: TGTGCCAGTAGTCCCTATACAGGAGAGAACACTGAAGCTTTCTTT

length: 12
D: TRBD1
size: .
J: TRBJ1-2
V: TRBV7-9
CDR3: CASSRQGYGYTF
DNA: TGTGCCAGCAGCCGACAGGGTTATGGCTACACCTTC